This T cell receptor beta chain was sequenced for a study of identical twins. The CDR3 consists of 12 residues. The V gene's germline CDR1 is MNHEY and CDR2 SVGEGT. Trimming removed 6 bases at V and 5 bases at J, with 8 bases between. This clonotype was counted many times. TCRdb itself ran the 5' RACE reads through MiXCR, one entry per CDR3 protein. The table includes approximately 590,000 distinct CDR3 sequences, 9.6% detected once. These data also formed part of another study, on yellow fever vaccine responses in identical twins. This second study notes: Twin vaccine T cell responses reportedly seemed partly convergent, partly personalized.

V is TRBV6-2 or TRBV6-3 and J is TRBJ2-1; D ambiguous. The sequencing sample was made of PBMCs. The clonotype originates from a woman in her late teens or twenties in good health. CDR3 bases: TGTGCCAGCAGCCGCCTAAACAATGAGCAGTTCTTC. It is translated as CASSRLNNEQFF.